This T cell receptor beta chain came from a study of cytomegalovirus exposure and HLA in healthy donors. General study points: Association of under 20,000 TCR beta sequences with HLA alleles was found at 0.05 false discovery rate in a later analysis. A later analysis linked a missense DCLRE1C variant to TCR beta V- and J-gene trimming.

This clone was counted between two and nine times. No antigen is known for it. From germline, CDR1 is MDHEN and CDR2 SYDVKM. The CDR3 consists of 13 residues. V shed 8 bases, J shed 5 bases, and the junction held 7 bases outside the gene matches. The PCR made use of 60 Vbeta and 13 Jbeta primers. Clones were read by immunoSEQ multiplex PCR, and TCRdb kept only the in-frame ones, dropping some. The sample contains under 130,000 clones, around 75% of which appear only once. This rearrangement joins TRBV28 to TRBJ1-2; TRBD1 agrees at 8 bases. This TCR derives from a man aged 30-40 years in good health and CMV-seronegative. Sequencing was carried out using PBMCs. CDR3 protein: CASRTGWGYGYTF. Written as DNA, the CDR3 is TGTGCCAGCCGGACAGGGTGGGGGTATGGCTACACCTTC.